A selection of T cell receptor beta chains follows, all from one sample in a study of T and B cells in COVID-19 patients. TCRdb passed the multiplex PCR reads through MiXCR, listing each CDR3 protein once. The table lists about 22,000 distinct CDR3 sequences, around 30% of them singletons, with approximately 3% in the top ten. Source material: blood. Receptors were obtained from a human donor who had recovered from COVID-19. The CDR3 runs from the conserved cysteine through the conserved F or W. D genes are given only for firm matches. Clone size, where shown, is once, few, many, or a class for clones that have expanded.

abundance: few
v_gene: TRBV30
d_gene: NA
j_gene: TRBJ1-4
CDR3aa: CAWSVGTAVEKLFF
CDR3nt: TGTGCCTGGAGTGTCGGGACGGCGGTTGAAAAACTGTTTTTT

abundance: NA
v_gene: TRBV6-6
d_gene: NA
j_gene: TRBJ1-4
CDR3aa: CASRAGGEEKLFF
CDR3nt: TGTGCCAGCAGGGCGGGAGGCGAAGAAAAACTGTTTTTT

abundance: NA
v_gene: TRBV19
d_gene: NA
j_gene: TRBJ1-2
CDR3aa: CASSSDRNYGYTF
CDR3nt: TGTGCCAGTAGTTCCGACAGGAACTATGGCTACACCTTC

abundance: few
v_gene: TRBV11-1
d_gene: TRBD1
j_gene: TRBJ1-1
CDR3aa: CASSFGQGGTEAFF
CDR3nt: TGTGCCAGCAGCTTCGGACAGGGCGGTACTGAAGCTTTCTTT

abundance: NA
v_gene: TRBV27
d_gene: NA
j_gene: TRBJ2-7
CDR3aa: CASSLGNPFSYEQYF
CDR3nt: TGTGCCAGCAGTTTGGGCAACCCGTTCTCCTACGAGCAGTACTTC

abundance: medium-sized
v_gene: TRBV19
d_gene: NA
j_gene: TRBJ1-2
CDR3aa: CASSATRVYGYTF
CDR3nt: TGTGCCAGTAGTGCCACACGCGTCTATGGCTACACCTTC

abundance: few
v_gene: TRBV20-1
d_gene: TRBD2
j_gene: TRBJ2-3
CDR3aa: CSALAGSTDTQYF
CDR3nt: TGCAGTGCTTTAGCGGGAAGCACAGATACGCAGTATTTT

abundance: NA
v_gene: TRBV5-6
d_gene: TRBD2
j_gene: TRBJ2-5
CDR3aa: CASSFTSGTGTQYF
CDR3nt: TGTGCCAGCAGCTTCACTAGCGGGACAGGGACCCAGTACTTC

abundance: few
v_gene: TRBV6-5
d_gene: NA
j_gene: TRBJ1-2
CDR3aa: CASRRGNYGYTF
CDR3nt: TGTGCCAGCAGAAGGGGTAACTATGGCTACACCTTC

abundance: NA
v_gene: TRBV11-1
d_gene: NA
j_gene: TRBJ2-7
CDR3aa: CASSLGLPPYEQYF
CDR3nt: TGTGCCAGCAGCCTGGGACTTCCTCCCTACGAGCAGTACTTC

abundance: NA
v_gene: TRBV30
d_gene: NA
j_gene: TRBJ2-5
CDR3aa: CAWTGEQETQYF
CDR3nt: TGTGCCTGGACCGGGGAGCAAGAGACCCAGTACTTC

abundance: NA
v_gene: TRBV20-1
d_gene: NA
j_gene: TRBJ2-3
CDR3aa: CSARQGDTQYF
CDR3nt: TGCAGTGCTAGACAGGGAGATACGCAGTATTTT

abundance: NA
v_gene: TRBV6-5
d_gene: NA
j_gene: TRBJ2-5
CDR3aa: CASSVSNLGQETQYF
CDR3nt: TGTGCCAGCAGTGTATCAAACCTAGGGCAAGAGACCCAGTACTTC

abundance: NA
v_gene: TRBV19
d_gene: TRBD1
j_gene: TRBJ2-7
CDR3aa: CASSLWDSAYEQYF
CDR3nt: TGTGCCAGTAGTCTCTGGGACAGCGCCTACGAGCAGTACTTC

abundance: few
v_gene: TRBV11-2
d_gene: NA
j_gene: TRBJ2-7
CDR3aa: CASSQGPYEQYF
CDR3nt: TGTGCCAGCAGCCAGGGGCCCTACGAGCAGTACTTC

abundance: medium-sized
v_gene: TRBV29-1
d_gene: NA
j_gene: TRBJ2-3
CDR3aa: CSVLLETSTDTQYF
CDR3nt: TGCAGCGTCCTACTCGAAACTAGCACAGATACGCAGTATTTT

abundance: once
v_gene: TRBV27
d_gene: TRBD2
j_gene: TRBJ2-7
CDR3aa: CASKTGWRTGLAWF
CDR3nt: TGTGCCAGCAAGACAGGGTGGAGGACGGGACTAGCGTGGTTC

abundance: many
v_gene: TRBV12-3/TRBV12-4
d_gene: NA
j_gene: TRBJ2-3
CDR3aa: CASSLTGPDTQYF
CDR3nt: TGTGCCAGCAGTCTAACAGGGCCAGATACGCAGTATTTT

abundance: few
v_gene: TRBV5-6
d_gene: NA
j_gene: TRBJ1-6
CDR3aa: CASSFGGGSESPLHF
CDR3nt: TGTGCCAGCAGCTTTGGAGGGGGGTCTGAGTCACCCCTCCACTTT

abundance: NA
v_gene: TRBV12-3/TRBV12-4
d_gene: TRBD2
j_gene: TRBJ2-7
CDR3aa: CASRGLAEQYF
CDR3nt: TGTGCCAGCAGGGGACTAGCCGAGCAGTACTTC

abundance: medium-sized
v_gene: TRBV19
d_gene: TRBD1
j_gene: TRBJ2-2
CDR3aa: CASSRDRGIGELFF
CDR3nt: TGTGCCAGTAGTAGGGACAGGGGCATCGGGGAGCTGTTTTTT

abundance: few
v_gene: TRBV14
d_gene: TRBD1
j_gene: TRBJ2-5
CDR3aa: CASSSRRGRRETQYF
CDR3nt: TGTGCCAGCAGCTCCCGTAGGGGGCGGCGAGAGACCCAGTACTTC

abundance: NA
v_gene: TRBV12-3/TRBV12-4
d_gene: TRBD2
j_gene: TRBJ2-5
CDR3aa: CASSLRLAGAETQYF
CDR3nt: TGTGCCAGCAGTCTAAGACTAGCGGGAGCAGAGACCCAGTACTTC

abundance: NA
v_gene: TRBV5-1
d_gene: TRBD2
j_gene: TRBJ2-3
CDR3aa: CASSPEVSGRQYF
CDR3nt: TGCGCCAGCAGCCCCGAGGTTAGCGGGAGGCAGTATTTT

abundance: few
v_gene: TRBV6-5
d_gene: TRBD1
j_gene: TRBJ2-1
CDR3aa: CASSRQGPDNEQFF
CDR3nt: TGTGCCAGCTCCAGACAGGGTCCGGACAATGAGCAGTTCTTC

abundance: many
v_gene: TRBV5-4
d_gene: NA
j_gene: TRBJ2-2
CDR3aa: CASSRGGDDTGELFF
CDR3nt: TGTGCCAGCAGCCGTGGCGGGGATGACACCGGGGAGCTGTTTTTT

abundance: few
v_gene: TRBV5-6
d_gene: TRBD1
j_gene: TRBJ1-1
CDR3aa: CASSLVTGALATEAFF
CDR3nt: TGTGCCAGCAGCTTGGTCACAGGGGCTTTGGCCACTGAAGCTTTCTTT

abundance: NA
v_gene: TRBV11-1
d_gene: TRBD2
j_gene: TRBJ2-1
CDR3aa: CASSLDWLAGDPYNEQFF
CDR3nt: TGTGCCAGCAGCTTAGATTGGCTAGCGGGAGACCCCTACAATGAGCAGTTCTTC

abundance: NA
v_gene: TRBV12-3/TRBV12-4
d_gene: NA
j_gene: TRBJ2-7
CDR3aa: CASSLYGQGIYEQYF
CDR3nt: TGTGCCAGCAGTTTATACGGGCAGGGGATTTACGAGCAGTACTTC

abundance: NA
v_gene: TRBV15
d_gene: TRBD2
j_gene: TRBJ2-7
CDR3aa: CATSSRTSGISEQYF
CDR3nt: TGTGCCACCAGCAGCCGGACTAGCGGGATAAGTGAGCAGTACTTC

abundance: NA
v_gene: TRBV18
d_gene: NA
j_gene: TRBJ2-3
CDR3aa: CASSLAGGQDTQYF
CDR3nt: TGTGCCAGCTCACTCGCGGGTGGGCAAGATACGCAGTATTTT

abundance: many
v_gene: TRBV29-1
d_gene: NA
j_gene: TRBJ1-5
CDR3aa: CSVAPGPLEPQHF
CDR3nt: TGCAGCGTTGCCCCCGGGCCTCTGGAGCCCCAGCATTTT

abundance: few
v_gene: TRBV30
d_gene: NA
j_gene: TRBJ2-1
CDR3aa: CAWEVGPPNNEQFF
CDR3nt: TGTGCCTGGGAGGTCGGTCCACCTAACAATGAGCAGTTCTTC

abundance: medium-sized
v_gene: TRBV19
d_gene: TRBD2
j_gene: TRBJ2-1
CDR3aa: CASSISSGKNNEQFF
CDR3nt: TGTGCCAGTAGTATTTCGAGCGGGAAAAACAATGAGCAGTTCTTC

abundance: NA
v_gene: TRBV19
d_gene: NA
j_gene: TRBJ1-1
CDR3aa: CASSPEGPGTEAFF
CDR3nt: TGTGCCAGTAGCCCGGAAGGCCCCGGCACTGAAGCTTTCTTT

abundance: many
v_gene: TRBV19
d_gene: TRBD2
j_gene: TRBJ2-1
CDR3aa: CASSTLGLAGGNEQFF
CDR3nt: TGTGCCAGTAGTACCCTAGGACTAGCGGGGGGGAATGAGCAGTTCTTC

abundance: NA
v_gene: TRBV29-1
d_gene: TRBD1
j_gene: TRBJ1-2
CDR3aa: CSVARPDRGGDGYTF
CDR3nt: TGCAGCGTTGCCCGGCCGGACAGGGGAGGCGATGGCTACACCTTC

abundance: NA
v_gene: TRBV20-1
d_gene: TRBD1
j_gene: TRBJ2-7
CDR3aa: CSARDHATGTYEQYF
CDR3nt: TGCAGTGCTAGAGACCATGCGACAGGGACCTACGAGCAGTACTTC

abundance: NA
v_gene: TRBV5-6
d_gene: TRBD2
j_gene: TRBJ2-7
CDR3aa: CASSSWTSSYEQYF
CDR3nt: TGTGCCAGCAGCTCTTGGACTAGCAGTTACGAGCAGTACTTC

abundance: NA
v_gene: TRBV12-3/TRBV12-4
d_gene: TRBD1
j_gene: TRBJ2-1
CDR3aa: CASSAWTGWGNEQFF
CDR3nt: TGTGCCAGCAGTGCCTGGACAGGGTGGGGCAATGAGCAGTTCTTC